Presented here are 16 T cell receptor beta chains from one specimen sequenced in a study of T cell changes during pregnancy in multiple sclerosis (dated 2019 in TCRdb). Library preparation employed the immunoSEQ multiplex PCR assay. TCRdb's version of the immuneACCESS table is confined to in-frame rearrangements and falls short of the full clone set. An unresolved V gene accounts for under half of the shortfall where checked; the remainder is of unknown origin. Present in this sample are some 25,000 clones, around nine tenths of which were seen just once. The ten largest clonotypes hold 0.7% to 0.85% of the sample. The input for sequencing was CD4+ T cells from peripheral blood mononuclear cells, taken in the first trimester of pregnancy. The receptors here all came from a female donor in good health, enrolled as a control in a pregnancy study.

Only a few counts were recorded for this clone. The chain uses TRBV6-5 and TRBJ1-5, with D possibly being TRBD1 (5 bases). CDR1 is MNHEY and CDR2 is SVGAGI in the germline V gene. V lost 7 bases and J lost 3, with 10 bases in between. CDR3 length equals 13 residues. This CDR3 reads CASTGSVNQPQHF. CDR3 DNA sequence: TGTGCCAGCACAGGGTCGGTCAATCAGCCCCAGCATTTT.

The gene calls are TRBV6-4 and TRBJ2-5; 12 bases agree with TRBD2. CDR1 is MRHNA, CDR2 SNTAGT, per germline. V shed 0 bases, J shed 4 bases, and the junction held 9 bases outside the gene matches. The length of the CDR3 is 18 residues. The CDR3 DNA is TGTGCCAGCAGTGACTCTGGGACTAGCGGGTCCGGGGTAGAGACCCAGTACTTC. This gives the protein CASSDSGTSGSGVETQYF.

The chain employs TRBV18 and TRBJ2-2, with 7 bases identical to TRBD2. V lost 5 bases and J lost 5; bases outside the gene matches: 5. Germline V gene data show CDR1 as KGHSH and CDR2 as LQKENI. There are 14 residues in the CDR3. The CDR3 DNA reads TGTGCCAGCTCAACTCGGGAGGCTACCGGGGAGCTGTTTTTT. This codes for CASSTREATGELFF.

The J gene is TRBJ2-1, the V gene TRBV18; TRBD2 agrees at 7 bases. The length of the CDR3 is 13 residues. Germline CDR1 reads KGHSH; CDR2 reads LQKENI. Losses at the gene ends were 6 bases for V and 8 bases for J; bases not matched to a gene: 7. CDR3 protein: CASSPRETDEQFF. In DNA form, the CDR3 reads TGTGCCAGCTCTCCGCGGGAGACGGATGAGCAGTTCTTC.

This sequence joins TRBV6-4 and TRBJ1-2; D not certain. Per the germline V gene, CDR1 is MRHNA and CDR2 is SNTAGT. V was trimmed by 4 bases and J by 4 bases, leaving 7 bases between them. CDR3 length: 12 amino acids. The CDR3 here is CASSADTYGYTF. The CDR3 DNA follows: TGTGCCAGCAGTGCCGACACCTATGGCTACACCTTC.

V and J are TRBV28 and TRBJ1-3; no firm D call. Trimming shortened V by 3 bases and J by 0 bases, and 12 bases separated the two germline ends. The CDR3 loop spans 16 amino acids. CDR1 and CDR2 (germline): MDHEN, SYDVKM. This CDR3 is CASSLVLGNSGNTIYF. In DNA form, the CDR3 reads TGTGCCAGCAGTTTGGTTCTCGGTAACTCTGGAAACACCATATATTTT.

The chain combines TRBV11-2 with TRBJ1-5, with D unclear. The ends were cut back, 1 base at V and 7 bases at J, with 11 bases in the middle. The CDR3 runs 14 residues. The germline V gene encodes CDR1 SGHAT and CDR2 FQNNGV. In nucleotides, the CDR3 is TGTGCCAGCAGCTTAGGAACGGGAAGGCAGCCCCAGCATTTT. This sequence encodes CASSLGTGRQPQHF.

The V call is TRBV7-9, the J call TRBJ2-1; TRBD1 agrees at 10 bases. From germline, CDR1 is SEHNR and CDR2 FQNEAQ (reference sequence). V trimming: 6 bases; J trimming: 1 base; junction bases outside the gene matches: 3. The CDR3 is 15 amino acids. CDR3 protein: CASSPGQGSYNEQFF. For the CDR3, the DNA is TGTGCCAGCAGTCCGGGACAGGGGTCCTACAATGAGCAGTTCTTC. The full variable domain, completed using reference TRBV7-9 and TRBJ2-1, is DTGVSQNPRHKITKRGQNVTFRCDPISEHNRLYWYRQTLGQGPEFLTYFQNEAQLEKSRLLSDRFSAERPKGSFSTLEIQRTEQGDSAMYLCASSPGQGSYNEQFFGPGTRLTVL.

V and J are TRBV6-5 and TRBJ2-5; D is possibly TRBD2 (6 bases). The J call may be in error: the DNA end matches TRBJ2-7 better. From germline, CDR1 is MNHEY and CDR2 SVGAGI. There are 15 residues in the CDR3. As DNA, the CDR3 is TGTGCCAGCAGGTCCGGGACTCTACTTAACTACGAGCAGTACTTC. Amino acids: CASRSGTLLNYEQYF.

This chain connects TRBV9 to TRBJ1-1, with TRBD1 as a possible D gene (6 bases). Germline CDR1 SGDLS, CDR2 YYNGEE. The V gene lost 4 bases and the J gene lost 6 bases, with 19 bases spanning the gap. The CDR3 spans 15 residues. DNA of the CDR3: TGTGCCAGCAGCCCCGAACTCAGGGGATCGGCTGAAGCTTTCTTT. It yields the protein CASSPELRGSAEAFF.

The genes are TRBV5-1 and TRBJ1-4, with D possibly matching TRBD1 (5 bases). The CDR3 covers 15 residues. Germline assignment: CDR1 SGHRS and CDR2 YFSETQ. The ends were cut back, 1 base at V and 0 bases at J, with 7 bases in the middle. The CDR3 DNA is TGCGCCAGCAGCTTGTCGGGGGCAACTAATGAAAAACTGTTTTTT. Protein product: CASSLSGATNEKLFF.

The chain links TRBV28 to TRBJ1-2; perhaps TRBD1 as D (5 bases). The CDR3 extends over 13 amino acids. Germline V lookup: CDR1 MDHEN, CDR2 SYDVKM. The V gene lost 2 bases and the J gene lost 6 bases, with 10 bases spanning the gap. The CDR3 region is CASSLQQGNGYTF. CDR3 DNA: TGTGCCAGCAGTTTACAGCAGGGCAATGGCTACACCTTC.

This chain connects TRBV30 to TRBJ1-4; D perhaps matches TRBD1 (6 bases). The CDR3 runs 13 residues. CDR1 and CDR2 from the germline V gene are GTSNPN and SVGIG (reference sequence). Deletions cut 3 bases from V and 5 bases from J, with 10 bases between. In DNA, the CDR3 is TGTGCCTGGAGGTGGCAGGGGAATGAAAAACTGTTTTTT. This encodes CAWRWQGNEKLFF.

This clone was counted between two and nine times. CDR3 DNA sequence: TGTGCCATCAGCCCAAATCAGAACTATGGCTACACCTTC. The encoded protein is CAISPNQNYGYTF. The chain employs TRBV10-3 and TRBJ1-2, with D uncertain. This CDR3 is built from 13 residues. Germline CDR1 is ENHRY and CDR2 is SYGVKD. V shed 6 bases and J shed 2 bases, with 10 bases lying between them.

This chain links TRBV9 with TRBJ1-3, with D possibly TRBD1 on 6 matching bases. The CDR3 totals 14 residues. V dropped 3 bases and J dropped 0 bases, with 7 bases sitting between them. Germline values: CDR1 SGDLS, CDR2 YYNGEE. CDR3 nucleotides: TGTGCCAGCAGCGGGACAGTCTCTGGAAACACCATATATTTT. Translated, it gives CASSGTVSGNTIYF.

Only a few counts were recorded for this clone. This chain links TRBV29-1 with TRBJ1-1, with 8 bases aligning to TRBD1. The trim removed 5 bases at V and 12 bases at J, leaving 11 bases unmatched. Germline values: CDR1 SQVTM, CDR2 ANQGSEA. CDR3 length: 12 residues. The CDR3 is CSVIGQGGLTFF. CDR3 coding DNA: TGCAGCGTTATCGGACAGGGAGGGTTGACTTTCTTT.